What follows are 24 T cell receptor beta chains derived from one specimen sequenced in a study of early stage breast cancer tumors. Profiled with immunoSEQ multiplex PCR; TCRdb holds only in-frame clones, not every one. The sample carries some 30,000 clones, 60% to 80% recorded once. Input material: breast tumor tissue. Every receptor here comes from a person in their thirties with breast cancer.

The CDR3 is CASAPPGLTYEQYF. The DNA for the CDR3 is TGTGCCAGCGCCCCGCCGGGCCTTACCTACGAGCAGTACTTC. The chain links TRBV18 to TRBJ2-7; D unclear. Trimming removed 8 bases at V and 2 bases at J, with 16 bases between. In germline, CDR1 is KGHSH, CDR2 LQKENI. The CDR3 is 14 residues long.

As DNA, the CDR3 is TGTGCCAGCAGCTTAGACCCCCTTACCACCGGGGAGCTGTTTTTT. It specifies CASSLDPLTTGELFF. V gene TRBV5-4 combines with J gene TRBJ2-2, with no clear D. Germline V gene lookup returns CDR1 SGHNT and CDR2 YYREEE (reference sequence). The length of the CDR3 is 15 residues. Trimming removed 2 bases from V and 4 bases from J, with 12 bases in between. Filled out from reference TRBV5-4 and TRBJ2-2, the complete variable domain reads ETGVTQSPTHLIKTRGQQVTLRCSSQSGHNTVSWYQQALGQGPQFIFQYYREEENGRGNFPPRFSGLQFPNYSSELNVNALELDDSALYLCASSLDPLTTGELFFGEGSRLTVL.

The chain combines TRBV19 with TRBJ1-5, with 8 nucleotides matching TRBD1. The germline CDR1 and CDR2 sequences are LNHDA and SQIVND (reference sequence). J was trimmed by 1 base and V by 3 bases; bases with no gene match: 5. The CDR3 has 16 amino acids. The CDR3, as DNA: TGTGCCAGTAGTATCCAGGGGGCGAGGAGCAATCAGCCCCAGCATTTT. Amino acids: CASSIQGARSNQPQHF.

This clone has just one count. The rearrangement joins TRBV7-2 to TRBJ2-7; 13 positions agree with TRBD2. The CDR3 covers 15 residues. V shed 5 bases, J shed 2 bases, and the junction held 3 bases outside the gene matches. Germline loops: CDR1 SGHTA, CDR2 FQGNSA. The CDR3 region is CASSTGLAGTYEQYF. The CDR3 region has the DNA TGTGCCAGCAGCACGGGACTAGCGGGAACCTACGAGCAGTACTTC.

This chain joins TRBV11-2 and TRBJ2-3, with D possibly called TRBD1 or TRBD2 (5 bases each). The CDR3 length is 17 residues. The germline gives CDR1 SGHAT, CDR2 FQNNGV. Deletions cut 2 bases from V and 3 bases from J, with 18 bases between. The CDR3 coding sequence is TGTGCCAGCAGCTTATGGAGTAGCACTTGGGGGACAGATACGCAGTATTTT. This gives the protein CASSLWSSTWGTDTQYF.

CDR3 DNA: TGTGCCTGGAGTGTACAGGCTATAAATGGCTACACCTTC. It encodes CAWSVQAINGYTF. V gene TRBV30 combines with J gene TRBJ1-2; maybe TRBD1 (5 bases). The CDR3 contains 13 residues. V was shortened by 0 bases and J by 6 bases, with 11 bases between the two germline ends. CDR1 GTSNPN and CDR2 SVGIG come from the germline V gene (reference sequence). Full variable domain (rest looked up from reference TRBV30 and TRBJ1-2): SQTIHQWPATLVQPVGSPLSLECTVEGTSNPNLYWYRQAAGRGLQLLFYSVGIGQISSEVPQNLSASRPQDRQFILSSKKLLLSDSGFYLCAWSVQAINGYTFGSGTRLTVV.

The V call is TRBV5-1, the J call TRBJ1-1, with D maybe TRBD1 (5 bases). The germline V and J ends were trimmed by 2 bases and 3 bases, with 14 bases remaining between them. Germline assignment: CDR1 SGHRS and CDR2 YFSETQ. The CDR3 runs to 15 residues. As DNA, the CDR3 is TGCGCCAGCAGCTTATCCGGGGCGCCAGACACTGAAGCTTTCTTT. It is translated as CASSLSGAPDTEAFF.

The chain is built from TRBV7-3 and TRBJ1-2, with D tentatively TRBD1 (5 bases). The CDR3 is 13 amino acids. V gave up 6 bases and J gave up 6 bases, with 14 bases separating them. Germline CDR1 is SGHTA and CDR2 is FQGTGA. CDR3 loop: CASSPRRDDGYTF. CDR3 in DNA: TGTGCCAGCAGTCCCCGACGGGACGATGGCTACACCTTC.

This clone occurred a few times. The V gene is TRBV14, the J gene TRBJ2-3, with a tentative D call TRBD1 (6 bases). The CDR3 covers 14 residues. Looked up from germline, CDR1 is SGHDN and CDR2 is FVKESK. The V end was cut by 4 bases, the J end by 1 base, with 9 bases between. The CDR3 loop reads CASSPRQGTDTQYF. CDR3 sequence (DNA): TGTGCCAGCAGCCCTCGACAGGGCACAGATACGCAGTATTTT.

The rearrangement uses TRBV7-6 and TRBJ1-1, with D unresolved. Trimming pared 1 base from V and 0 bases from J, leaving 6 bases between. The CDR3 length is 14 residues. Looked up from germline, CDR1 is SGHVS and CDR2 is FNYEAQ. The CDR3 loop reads CASSLVAVNTEAFF. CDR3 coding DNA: TGTGCCAGCAGCTTAGTTGCGGTGAACACTGAAGCTTTCTTT. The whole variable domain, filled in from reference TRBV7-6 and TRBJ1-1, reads GAGVSQSPRYKVTKRGQDVALRCDPISGHVSLYWYRQALGQGPEFLTYFNYEAQQDKSGLPNDRFSAERPEGSISTLTIQRTEQRDSAMYRCASSLVAVNTEAFFGQGTRLTVV.

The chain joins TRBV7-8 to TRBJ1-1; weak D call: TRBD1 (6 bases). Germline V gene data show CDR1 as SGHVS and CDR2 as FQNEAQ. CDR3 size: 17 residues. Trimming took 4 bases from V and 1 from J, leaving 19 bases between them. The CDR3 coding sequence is TGTGCCAGCAGCTACAGCTTAGACAGGATTCCGAACACTGAAGCTTTCTTT. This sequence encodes CASSYSLDRIPNTEAFF.

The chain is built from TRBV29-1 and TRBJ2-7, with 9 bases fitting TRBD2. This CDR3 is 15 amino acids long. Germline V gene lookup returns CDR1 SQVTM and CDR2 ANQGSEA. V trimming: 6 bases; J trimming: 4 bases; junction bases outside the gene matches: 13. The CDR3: CSVPGVAGEGYEQYF. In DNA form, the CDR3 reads TGCAGCGTCCCCGGGGTAGCGGGAGAGGGTTACGAGCAGTACTTC.

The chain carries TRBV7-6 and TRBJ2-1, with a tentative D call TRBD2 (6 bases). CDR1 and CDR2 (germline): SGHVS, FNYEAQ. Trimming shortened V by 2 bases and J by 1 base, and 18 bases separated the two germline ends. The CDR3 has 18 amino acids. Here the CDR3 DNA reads TGTGCCAGCAGCTTATCGGCTAGCGCGGGTTTTTCCTACAATGAGCAGTTCTTC. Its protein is CASSLSASAGFSYNEQFF.

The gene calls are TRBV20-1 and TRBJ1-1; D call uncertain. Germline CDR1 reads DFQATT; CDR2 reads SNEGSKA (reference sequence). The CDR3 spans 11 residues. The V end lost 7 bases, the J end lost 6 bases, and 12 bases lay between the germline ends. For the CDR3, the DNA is TGCAGTGTTCCATTGGGGTCTGAAGCTTTCTTT. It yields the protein CSVPLGSEAFF.

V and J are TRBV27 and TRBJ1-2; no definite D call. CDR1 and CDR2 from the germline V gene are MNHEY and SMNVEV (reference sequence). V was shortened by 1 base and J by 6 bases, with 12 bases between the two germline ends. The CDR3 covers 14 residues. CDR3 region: CASSLLAGRNGYTF. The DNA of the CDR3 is TGTGCCAGCAGTTTATTGGCCGGGAGGAATGGCTACACCTTC.

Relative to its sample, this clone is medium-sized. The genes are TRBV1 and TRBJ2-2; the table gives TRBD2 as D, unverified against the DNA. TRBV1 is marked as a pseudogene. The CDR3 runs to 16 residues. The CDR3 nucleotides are TGCACCAGCAGCCCCCCCCGGGAGGGCGACACCGGGGAGCTGTTTTTT. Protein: CTSSPPREGDTGELFF.

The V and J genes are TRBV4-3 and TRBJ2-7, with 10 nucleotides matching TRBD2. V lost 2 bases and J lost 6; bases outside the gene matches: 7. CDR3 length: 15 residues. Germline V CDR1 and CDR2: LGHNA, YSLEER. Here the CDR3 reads CASSQLAGVLSEQYF. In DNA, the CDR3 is TGCGCCAGCAGCCAACTAGCGGGAGTCCTTTCCGAGCAGTACTTC.

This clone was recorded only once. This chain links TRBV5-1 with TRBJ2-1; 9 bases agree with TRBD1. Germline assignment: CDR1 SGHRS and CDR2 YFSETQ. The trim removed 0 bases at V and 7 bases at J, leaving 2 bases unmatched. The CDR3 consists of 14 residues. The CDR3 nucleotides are TGCGCCAGCAGCTTGGAGGACAGGGGTAATGAGCAGTTCTTC. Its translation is CASSLEDRGNEQFF.

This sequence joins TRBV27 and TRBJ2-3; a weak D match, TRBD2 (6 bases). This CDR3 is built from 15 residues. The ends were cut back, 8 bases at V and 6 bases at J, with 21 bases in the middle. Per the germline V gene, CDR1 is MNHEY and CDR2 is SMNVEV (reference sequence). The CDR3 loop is CASGTGTFQGDTQYF. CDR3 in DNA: TGTGCCAGCGGGACTGGGACGTTCCAAGGCGATACGCAGTATTTT.

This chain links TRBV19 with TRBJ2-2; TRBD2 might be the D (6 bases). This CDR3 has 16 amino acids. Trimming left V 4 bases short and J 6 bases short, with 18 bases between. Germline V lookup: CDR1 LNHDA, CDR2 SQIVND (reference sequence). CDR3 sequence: CASSRTILLGAGELFF. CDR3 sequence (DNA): TGTGCCAGTAGTAGGACTATCCTCTTAGGGGCCGGGGAGCTGTTTTTT.

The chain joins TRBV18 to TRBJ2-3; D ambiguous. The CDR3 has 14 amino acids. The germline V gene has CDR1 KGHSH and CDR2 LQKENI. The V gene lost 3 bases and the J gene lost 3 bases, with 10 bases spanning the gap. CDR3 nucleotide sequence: TGTGCCAGCTCACCTCCGATAGATACAGATACGCAGTATTTT. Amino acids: CASSPPIDTDTQYF.

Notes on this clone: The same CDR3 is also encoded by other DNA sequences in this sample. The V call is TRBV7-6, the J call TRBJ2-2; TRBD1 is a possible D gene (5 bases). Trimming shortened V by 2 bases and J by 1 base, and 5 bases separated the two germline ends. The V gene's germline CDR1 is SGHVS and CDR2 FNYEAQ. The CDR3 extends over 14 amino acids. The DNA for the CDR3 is TGTGCCAGCAGCTTACAGGGGAACACCGGGGAGCTGTTTTTT. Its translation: CASSLQGNTGELFF.

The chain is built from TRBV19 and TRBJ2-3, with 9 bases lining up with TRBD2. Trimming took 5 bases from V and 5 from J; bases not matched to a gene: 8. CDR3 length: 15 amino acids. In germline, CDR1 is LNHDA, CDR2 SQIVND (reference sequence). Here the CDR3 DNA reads TGTGCCAGTAGTTTCTTAGCGGGAGCGGAAGATACGCAGTATTTT. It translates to CASSFLAGAEDTQYF.

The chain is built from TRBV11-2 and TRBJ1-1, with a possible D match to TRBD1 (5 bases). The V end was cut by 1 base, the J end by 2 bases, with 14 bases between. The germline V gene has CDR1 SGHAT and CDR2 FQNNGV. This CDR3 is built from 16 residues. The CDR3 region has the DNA TGTGCCAGCAGCTTAGTCGGGCGGGGGGGAAACACTGAAGCTTTCTTT. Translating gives CASSLVGRGGNTEAFF.